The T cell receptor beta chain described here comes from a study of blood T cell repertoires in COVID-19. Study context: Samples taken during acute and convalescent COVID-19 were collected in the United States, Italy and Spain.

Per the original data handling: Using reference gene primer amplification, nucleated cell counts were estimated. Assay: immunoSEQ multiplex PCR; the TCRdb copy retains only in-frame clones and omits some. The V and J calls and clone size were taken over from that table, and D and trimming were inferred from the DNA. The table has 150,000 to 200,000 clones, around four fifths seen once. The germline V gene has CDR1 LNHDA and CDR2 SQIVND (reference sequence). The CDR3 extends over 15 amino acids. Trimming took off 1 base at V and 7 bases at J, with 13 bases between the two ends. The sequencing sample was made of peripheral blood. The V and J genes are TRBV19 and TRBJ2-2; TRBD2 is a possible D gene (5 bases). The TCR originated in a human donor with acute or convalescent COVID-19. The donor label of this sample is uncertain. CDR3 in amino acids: CASSIARPGNGELFF. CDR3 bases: TGTGCCAGTAGTATAGCCCGCCCGGGGAACGGGGAGCTGTTTTTT.